This TCR beta chain is drawn from a study of blood T cells in healthy people across ages. For the second PCR, which ran for about 7 to 11 cycles, a sample-barcoded 5' primer and a J-beta primer mix were used. TCRdb fed the 5' RACE reads into MiXCR, producing one record per CDR3 protein. The sample consists of 1.6 million or so distinct CDR3 sequences, approximately 32% of them appearing once. This clonotype has only a few counts. Antigen: not known. V lost 6 bases and J lost 6, with 20 bases in between. The CDR3 has 15 amino acids. CDR1 and CDR2 (germline): SGHRS, YFSETQ. Each sample yielded at least 6 million isolated PBMCs. Findings and caveats of the study: A greater number of naive CD4+ cells and higher diversity distinguished long-lived donors from aged donors.

This clonotype originated in a young woman in good health. The specimen was blood. This chain joins TRBV5-1 and TRBJ2-3, with TRBD1 as a possible D gene (5 bases). Here the CDR3 reads CASNRVQNRPDTQYF. For the CDR3, the DNA is TGCGCCAGCAATAGAGTCCAAAACAGGCCGGATACGCAGTATTTT.